These 17 T cell receptor beta chains were all obtained from the same sample, sequenced in a study of blood T cell repertoires in COVID-19. Measured with immunoSEQ multiplex PCR; TCRdb has only the in-frame clones, and not every one. The table lists more than 85,000 clones, roughly 80% of them singletons, with 15% in the top ten. The sample taken for sequencing was peripheral blood. The source of these receptors is a woman aged 80 or older with acute or convalescent COVID-19.

The chain employs TRBV28 and TRBJ1-6; TRBD1 matches 9 bases. Trimming took 6 bases from V and 6 from J; bases not matched to a gene: 6. Germline CDR1 MDHEN, CDR2 SYDVKM. This CDR3 is 15 amino acids long. As DNA, the CDR3 is TGTGCCAGCAGCGCTCCGGGACAGGGTAATTCACCCCTCCACTTT. It codes for CASSAPGQGNSPLHF. The complete variable domain, with remaining parts taken from reference TRBV28 and TRBJ1-6, reads DVKVTQSSRYLVKRTGEKVFLECVQDMDHENMFWYRQDPGLGLRLIYFSYDVKMKEKGDIPEGYSVSREKKERFSLILESASTNQTSMYLCASSAPGQGNSPLHFGNGTRLTVT.

The chain is built from TRBV27 and TRBJ2-7, with D possibly matching TRBD2 (5 bases). Looked up from germline, CDR1 is MNHEY and CDR2 is SMNVEV (reference sequence). The CDR3 is made up of 13 amino acids. V lost 2 bases and J lost 2, with 7 bases in between. DNA of the CDR3: TGTGCCAGCAGTTTAGGAGGTCCCTACGAGCAGTACTTC. Amino acids: CASSLGGPYEQYF.

V usage is TRBV7-9 and J usage is TRBJ2-3, with 16 bases matching TRBD2. This CDR3 has 18 amino acids. Unmatched junction bases numbered 5, after V lost 4 bases and J lost 1 base. Looked up from germline, CDR1 is SEHNR and CDR2 is FQNEAQ (reference sequence). CDR3 in amino acids: CASSSGTSGRGGTDTQYF. The CDR3 nucleotides read TGTGCCAGCAGCTCCGGGACTAGCGGGAGGGGCGGCACAGATACGCAGTATTTT.

This chain connects TRBV3-1 (or the pseudogene TRBV3-2) to TRBJ1-5, with TRBD1 matching over 7 bases. The length of the CDR3 is 16 residues. Germline V lookup: CDR1 LGHDT, CDR2 YNNKEL (reference sequence). Trimming removed 5 bases from V and 4 bases from J; junction bases left unmatched: 11. The DNA of the CDR3 is TGTGCCAGCAGCAGGGGAAAGGGGGCAGGTAATCAGCCCCAGCATTTT. The encoded protein is CASSRGKGAGNQPQHF.

This chain connects TRBV2 to TRBJ2-1, with a tentative D call TRBD1 (5 bases). The CDR3 contains 15 residues. Looked up from germline, CDR1 is SNHLY and CDR2 is FYNNEI. The germline V and J ends were trimmed by 4 bases and 5 bases, with 15 bases remaining between them. In DNA, the CDR3 is TGTGCCAGCAGTGGTTACCTGGGGCTCAACAATGAGCAGTTCTTC. It translates to CASSGYLGLNNEQFF.

This chain joins TRBV11-2 and TRBJ2-5, with 9 bases fitting TRBD2. CDR3 length: 17 amino acids. The V gene end was trimmed by 5 bases and the J gene end by 3 bases; junction bases not matched to a gene: 13. Germline CDR1 SGHAT, CDR2 FQNNGV. The CDR3 nucleotides read TGTGCCAGCAGCCCCCGGAGCCTAGCGGGGTTTGAAGAGACCCAGTACTTC. Its protein is CASSPRSLAGFEETQYF.

The V and J genes are TRBV4-1 and TRBJ2-5; 9 bases map to TRBD2. The CDR3 runs to 18 residues. Germline CDR1 is MGHRA and CDR2 is YSYEKL. V shed 0 bases and J 5 bases; nucleotides not matched to a gene: 13. CDR3 in DNA: TGCGCCAGCAGCCAAGATTGGCTGGCGGGAGGGCCGGGGGAGACCCAGTACTTC. It codes for CASSQDWLAGGPGETQYF.

This chain uses TRBV11-3 with TRBJ2-3; D gene unclear. Germline lookup yields CDR1 SGHNT and CDR2 YENEEA. The V and J ends lost 4 bases and 0 bases respectively, with 8 bases between them. This CDR3 has 14 amino acids. The CDR3 region is CASSYSPSTDTQYF. As DNA, the CDR3 is TGTGCCAGCAGCTACTCGCCGAGCACAGATACGCAGTATTTT. Based on the CDR3 plus reference TRBV11-3 and TRBJ2-3, the full variable domain is EAGVVQSPRYKIIEKKQPVAFWCNPISGHNTLYWYLQNLGQGPELLIRYENEEAVDDSQLPKDRFSAERLKGVDSTLKIQPAELGDSAVYLCASSYSPSTDTQYFGPGTRLTVL.

This clone was seen only a few times. This chain links TRBV27 with TRBJ1-2, with D possibly being TRBD1 (5 bases). The CDR3 extends over 14 amino acids. CDR1 MNHEY and CDR2 SMNVEV come from the germline V gene (reference sequence). The ends were cut back, 3 bases at V and 4 bases at J, with 12 bases in the middle. For the CDR3, the DNA is TGTGCCAGCAGTTTCAAGGGGTCTTTCTATGGCTACACCTTC. Translation: CASSFKGSFYGYTF.

As DNA, the CDR3 is TGTGCCAGCAGCTTGAGGCAGGGCAGCACCGGGGAGCTGTTTTTT. It is translated as CASSLRQGSTGELFF. The chain combines TRBV7-2 with TRBJ2-2; a weak D match, TRBD1 (5 bases). Trimming shortened V by 3 bases and J by 4 bases, and 12 bases separated the two germline ends. CDR3 length equals 15 residues. Germline values: CDR1 SGHTA, CDR2 FQGNSA. Based on the CDR3 plus reference TRBV7-2 and TRBJ2-2, the full variable domain is GAGVSQSPSNKVTEKGKDVELRCDPISGHTALYWYRQSLGQGLEFLIYFQGNSAPDKSGLPSDRFSAERTGGSVSTLTIQRTQQEDSAVYLCASSLRQGSTGELFFGEGSRLTVL.

V and J are TRBV15 and TRBJ2-7; TRBD1 is a possible D gene (6 bases). Trimming took 1 base from V and 3 from J, leaving 7 bases between them. Per the germline V gene, CDR1 is LNHNV and CDR2 is YYDKDF (reference sequence). This CDR3 spans 13 amino acids. The CDR3 region is CATSRGTDYEQYV. DNA for the CDR3: TGTGCCACCAGCAGAGGGACAGACTACGAGCAGTACGTC.

V and J are TRBV24-1 and TRBJ2-7; 8 nucleotides line up with TRBD2. Germline lookup yields CDR1 KGHDR and CDR2 SFDVKD. V lost 12 bases and J lost 2; bases outside the gene matches: 14. There are 15 residues in the CDR3. Here the CDR3 reads CASRFGPGGPYEQYV. The CDR3 region has the DNA TGTGCCTCCCGTTTTGGTCCGGGAGGGCCCTACGAGCAGTACGTC.

The chain recombines TRBV20-1 with TRBJ1-2; possible D gene TRBD1, 5 bases. Trimming cost V 3 bases and J 0 bases, with 14 bases left between them. This CDR3 spans 15 amino acids. Germline V gene data show CDR1 as DFQATT and CDR2 as SNEGSKA (reference sequence). CDR3 loop: CSASGQGVTNYGYTF. DNA for the CDR3: TGCAGTGCTAGTGGTCAGGGCGTTACTAACTATGGCTACACCTTC.

The V gene is TRBV7-8, the J gene TRBJ1-2; 9 nucleotides align to TRBD1. J was trimmed by 5 bases and V by 3 bases; bases with no gene match: 4. Germline-derived CDR1 and CDR2 are SGHVS and FQNEAQ. The CDR3 has 14 amino acids. The chain's CDR3 is CASSLWTGDYGYTF. CDR3 nucleotide sequence: TGTGCCAGCAGCTTGTGGACAGGGGATTATGGCTACACCTTC.

The chain couples TRBV7-9 to TRBJ2-2; the match to TRBD1 covers 8 bases. The CDR3 has 15 amino acids. From germline, CDR1 is SEHNR and CDR2 FQNEAQ (reference sequence). Losses at the gene ends were 5 bases for V and 6 bases for J; bases not matched to a gene: 8. The CDR3 nucleotides read TGTGCCAGCAGCACAGGAGGGACAGGTCCCGGGGAGCTGTTTTTT. Translating it yields CASSTGGTGPGELFF. The full variable domain, rest sourced from reference TRBV7-9 and TRBJ2-2, is DTGVSQNPRHKITKRGQNVTFRCDPISEHNRLYWYRQTLGQGPEFLTYFQNEAQLEKSRLLSDRFSAERPKGSFSTLEIQRTEQGDSAMYLCASSTGGTGPGELFFGEGSRLTVL.

The chain is built from TRBV11-2 and TRBJ2-2; 7 positions match TRBD2. The CDR3 covers 18 residues. With V trimmed by 2 bases and J by 2 bases, 11 bases remained unmatched. CDR1 SGHAT and CDR2 FQNNGV come from the germline V gene. The chain's CDR3 is CASSLTERDYLNTGELFF. The CDR3 coding sequence is TGTGCCAGCAGCTTAACCGAGCGGGACTACCTAAACACCGGGGAGCTGTTTTTT.

This clone was seen a handful of times. This rearrangement joins TRBV28 to TRBJ1-4, with D possibly TRBD1 on 6 matching bases. The germline V and J ends were trimmed by 4 bases and 6 bases, with 12 bases remaining between them. The CDR3 length is 14 residues. Germline V gene data show CDR1 as MDHEN and CDR2 as SYDVKM. The CDR3 sequence: CASSSTGLDEKLFF. Written as DNA, the CDR3 is TGTGCCAGCAGTTCAACAGGGCTCGATGAAAAACTGTTTTTT.